The TCR beta chain described here comes from a study of T cells after yellow fever vaccination. Via MiXCR, TCRdb re-called the 5' RACE reads, giving one row per CDR3 protein. The table has 400,000 to 650,000 distinct CDR3 sequences, 20% to 25% seen once; the top ten hold roughly 16%. Germline values: CDR1 SGHTA, CDR2 FQGNSA. V was shortened by 4 bases and J by 0 bases, with 14 bases between the two germline ends. The length of the CDR3 is 16 residues. Findings and limits, study-wide: Boosting was followed by the reappearance of most primary-vaccination clones (approximately 97% CD4, 85% to 90% CD8).

A word on this clonotype: What it binds is not known.

The sample was PBMCs, taken about 20 days after the first yellow fever vaccination. The receptor was derived from a man between 18 and 35 years old who received the YFV17D yellow fever vaccine. This sequence joins TRBV7-2 and TRBJ2-3; no firm D call. In DNA, the CDR3 is TGTGCCAGCAGCTCCGGGCTGTGGGCTAGCACAGATACGCAGTATTTT. It specifies CASSSGLWASTDTQYF.